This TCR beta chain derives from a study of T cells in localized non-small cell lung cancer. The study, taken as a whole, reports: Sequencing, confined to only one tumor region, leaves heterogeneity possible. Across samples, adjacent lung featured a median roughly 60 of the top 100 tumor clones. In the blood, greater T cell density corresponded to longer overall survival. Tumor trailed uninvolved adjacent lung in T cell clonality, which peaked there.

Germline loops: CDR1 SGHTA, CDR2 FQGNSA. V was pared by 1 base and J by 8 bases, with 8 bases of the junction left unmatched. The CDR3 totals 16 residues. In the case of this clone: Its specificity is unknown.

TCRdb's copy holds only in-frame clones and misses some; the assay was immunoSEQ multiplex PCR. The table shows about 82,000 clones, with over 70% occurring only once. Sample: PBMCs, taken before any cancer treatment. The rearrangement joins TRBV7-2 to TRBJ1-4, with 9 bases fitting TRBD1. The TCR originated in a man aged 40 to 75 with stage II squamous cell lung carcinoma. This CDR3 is CASSLVGGQGGEKLFF. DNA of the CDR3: TGTGCCAGCAGCTTAGTAGGGGGACAGGGTGGCGAAAAACTGTTTTTT.